The 6 T cell receptor beta chains below all came from one sample that was sequenced in a study of beta chain features in type 1 diabetes. TCRB transcripts that were expressed got sequenced, as all of the isolated RNA had been reverse transcribed. Clones were read by immunoSEQ multiplex PCR, and TCRdb kept only the in-frame ones, dropping some. The sample lists fewer than 200,000 clones; about an eighth were seen once. The sample was central memory CD4+ T cells from blood. The origin of the receptors is a woman aged 18-29 years in good health.

This rearrangement joins TRBV5-6 to TRBJ2-2, with 7 bases identical to TRBD1. Germline CDR1 reads SGHDT; CDR2 reads YYEEEE. This CDR3 contains 16 residues. V was clipped by 1 base and J by 3 bases; unmatched bases: 6. This CDR3 reads CASSLKQGIYTGELFF. CDR3 DNA sequence: TGTGCCAGCAGCTTGAAACAGGGGATTTACACCGGGGAGCTGTTTTTT.

In its sample, this clone was seen a few times. The rearrangement uses TRBV30 and TRBJ1-2, with D possibly matching TRBD1 (6 bases). CDR1 is GTSNPN and CDR2 is SVGIG in the germline V gene (reference sequence). The CDR3 length is 13 residues. Trimming took 5 bases from V and 4 from J, leaving 14 bases between them. The CDR3 sequence: CAWSTGISYGYTF. The CDR3 DNA follows: TGTGCCTGGTCTACAGGGATAAGCTATGGCTACACCTTC.

This clone has only a few counts. The chain is built from TRBV16 and TRBJ2-5, with D perhaps matching TRBD1 (5 bases). CDR3 length equals 16 residues. V gave up 0 bases and J gave up 2 bases, with 13 bases separating them. Germline CDR1 is KGHSY and CDR2 is FQNENV. CDR3 sequence (DNA): TGTGCCAGCAGCCAATCGGGGCCAGTTAAACAAGAGACCCAGTACTTC. It translates to CASSQSGPVKQETQYF.

The chain employs TRBV28 and TRBJ2-7, with 9 bases aligning to TRBD1. CDR3 length: 14 residues. V lost 8 bases, J lost 3 bases, and 8 bases stayed unmatched. Germline V gene sequence: CDR1 MDHEN, CDR2 SYDVKM. The DNA for the CDR3 is TGTGCCAGCGGACTCGGGACAGGGAACTACGAGCAGTACTTC. Translating gives CASGLGTGNYEQYF.

Points on this clone: The junction departs from germline at one end; a sequencing error may be responsible. The V and J genes are TRBV7-7 and TRBJ2-3; D is unclear. CDR3 length equals 12 residues. From germline, CDR1 is SSHAT and CDR2 FNYEAQ (reference sequence). CDR3 in amino acids: CASSPLLDTQYF. The CDR3 DNA reads as TGTGCTAGCAGCCCTCTACTTGATACGCAGTATTTT.

The rearrangement uses TRBV10-3 and TRBJ2-7; 8 bases match TRBD1. Germline CDR1 reads ENHRY; CDR2 reads SYGVKD. This CDR3 comprises 15 residues. J was trimmed by 0 bases and V by 2 bases; bases with no gene match: 3. CDR3 bases: TGTGCCATCAGTGAGACAGGACAGGGCTCCTACGAGCAGTACTTC. Encoded protein: CAISETGQGSYEQYF.